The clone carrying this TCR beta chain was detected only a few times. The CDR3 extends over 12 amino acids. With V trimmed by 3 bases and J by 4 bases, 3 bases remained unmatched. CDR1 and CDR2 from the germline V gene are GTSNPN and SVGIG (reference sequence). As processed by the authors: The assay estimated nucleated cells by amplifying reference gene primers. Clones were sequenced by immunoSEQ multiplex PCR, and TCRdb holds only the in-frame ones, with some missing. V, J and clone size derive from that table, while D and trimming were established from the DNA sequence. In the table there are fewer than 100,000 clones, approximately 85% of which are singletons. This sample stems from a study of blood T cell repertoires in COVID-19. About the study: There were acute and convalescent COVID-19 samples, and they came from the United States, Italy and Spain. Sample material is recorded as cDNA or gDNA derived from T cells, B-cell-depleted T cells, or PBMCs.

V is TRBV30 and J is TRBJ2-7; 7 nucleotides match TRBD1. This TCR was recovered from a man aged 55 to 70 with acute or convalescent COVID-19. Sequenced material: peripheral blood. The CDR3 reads CAWRGDRYEQYF. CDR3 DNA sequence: TGTGCCTGGAGAGGGGACAGATACGAGCAGTACTTC.